These 9 T cell receptor beta chains originate from one sample sequenced in a study of T cell responses to AZD1222 COVID-19 vaccine. Using immunoSEQ multiplex PCR, the repertoire was profiled, and TCRdb retains in-frame clones only, with some absent. The sample shows 80,000 to 100,000 clones, roughly 91% of them seen only once. Sequenced material: peripheral blood, taken 28 days after the second AZD1222 dose. These receptors all come from an adult who received the AZD1222 COVID-19 vaccine.

The J gene is TRBJ1-4, the V gene TRBV6-5; D is perhaps TRBD1 (5 bases). There are 14 residues in the CDR3. The V end lost 2 bases, the J end lost 7 bases, and 11 bases lay between the germline ends. Germline V lookup: CDR1 MNHEY, CDR2 SVGAGI. The CDR3 nucleotides read TGTGCCAGCAGTTACCGCAGGGCGGGTGAAAAACTGTTTTTT. It codes for CASSYRRAGEKLFF.

The CDR3 nucleotides read TGTGCCAGCAGCCGAAATTCCTATCCGACAGGGTCGGATTCACCCCTCCACTTT. Translation gives CASSRNSYPTGSDSPLHF. V gene TRBV27 combines with J gene TRBJ1-6, with 7 bases matching TRBD1. Germline assignment: CDR1 MNHEY and CDR2 SMNVEV (reference sequence). The CDR3 is made up of 18 amino acids. The J segment lost 8 bases and the V segment lost 6 bases, leaving 19 bases of the junction unmatched.

The chain employs TRBV19 and TRBJ1-2; 11 positions agree with TRBD1. CDR1 is LNHDA, CDR2 SQIVND, per germline (reference sequence). The CDR3 contains 15 residues. The trim removed 0 bases at V and 6 bases at J, leaving 3 bases unmatched. CDR3 loop: CASSIEGTGGNGYTF. The CDR3 DNA reads TGTGCCAGTAGTATAGAAGGGACAGGGGGAAATGGCTACACCTTC.

J is TRBJ1-5 and V is TRBV6-1, with D possibly matching TRBD1 (5 bases). The CDR3 consists of 19 residues. The V end lost 3 bases, the J end lost 0 bases, and 21 bases lay between the germline ends. Germline-derived CDR1 and CDR2 are MNHNS and SASEGT. The chain's CDR3 is CASSDLVGGSLYSNQPQHF. The CDR3 bases are TGTGCCAGCAGTGATCTGGTGGGGGGGAGCCTATATAGCAATCAGCCCCAGCATTTT.

The J gene is TRBJ2-2, the V gene TRBV6-5; 8 bases agree with TRBD2. This CDR3 has 14 residues. CDR1 MNHEY and CDR2 SVGAGI come from the germline V gene. V lost 4 bases, J lost 4 bases, and 2 bases stayed unmatched. The CDR3 sequence: CASSFAGGTGELFF. For the CDR3, the DNA is TGTGCCAGCAGTTTTGCGGGGGGCACCGGGGAGCTGTTTTTT.

The chain recombines TRBV18 with TRBJ2-1; 7 positions agree with TRBD1. V dropped 4 bases and J dropped 6; count of bases not matched to a gene: 9. The CDR3 has 15 amino acids. Germline V gene lookup returns CDR1 KGHSH and CDR2 LQKENI. Written as DNA, the CDR3 is TGTGCCAGCTCACTGAGGACAGGAAGAGGCAATGAGCAGTTCTTC. As protein: CASSLRTGRGNEQFF.

This chain uses TRBV18 with TRBJ2-7; 8 nucleotides align to TRBD2. The CDR3 covers 15 residues. Germline V gives CDR1 KGHSH, CDR2 LQKENI. Losses at the gene ends were 2 bases for V and 6 bases for J; bases not matched to a gene: 9. In nucleotides, the CDR3 is TGTGCCAGCTCACCAGCTACCACCGGGGGGGGCGAGCAGTACTTC. This codes for CASSPATTGGGEQYF.

V is TRBV19 and J is TRBJ1-6; D not certain. This CDR3 is 15 amino acids long. Germline CDR1 is LNHDA and CDR2 is SQIVND (reference sequence). V was clipped by 1 base and J by 10 bases, with 14 bases between them. In nucleotides, the CDR3 is TGTGCCAGTAGTATAGCCGGGATACCAGGATCACCCCTCCACTTT. It codes for CASSIAGIPGSPLHF.

V is TRBV4-1 and J is TRBJ2-1; 7 bases are a match to TRBD2. The CDR3 totals 17 residues. With 0 bases clipped from V and 5 bases from J, the junction kept 10 bases outside the gene matches. Germline lookup yields CDR1 MGHRA and CDR2 YSYEKL. CDR3 in amino acids: CASSQDVERGLNNEQFF. CDR3 DNA sequence: TGCGCCAGCAGCCAAGATGTCGAGCGGGGACTAAACAATGAGCAGTTCTTC.